This TCR beta chain emerged from a study of OX40 agonist ivuxolimab in advanced cancers. Trimming removed 4 bases at V and 6 bases at J, with 9 bases between. Per germline, CDR1 MGHRA and CDR2 YSYEKL. CDR3 length: 13 residues. Libraries were prepared by immunoSEQ multiplex PCR; TCRdb keeps only in-frame clonotypes and omits some of them. This sample has about 54,000 clones; approximately 89% occur once, and the top ten carry 8% to 10%. The chain is built from TRBV4-1 and TRBJ2-2; a possible D gene is TRBD1 (5 bases). This clonotype was obtained from an adult with an advanced solid tumor such as melanoma, head and neck, liver or kidney cancer. The input for sequencing was CD4+ or CD8+ T cells sorted from blood, taken in a trial of the OX40 agonist ivuxolimab. CDR3 amino acids: CASSPKGAGELFF. The CDR3 DNA is TGCGCCAGCAGCCCCAAAGGGGCCGGGGAGCTGTTTTTT.